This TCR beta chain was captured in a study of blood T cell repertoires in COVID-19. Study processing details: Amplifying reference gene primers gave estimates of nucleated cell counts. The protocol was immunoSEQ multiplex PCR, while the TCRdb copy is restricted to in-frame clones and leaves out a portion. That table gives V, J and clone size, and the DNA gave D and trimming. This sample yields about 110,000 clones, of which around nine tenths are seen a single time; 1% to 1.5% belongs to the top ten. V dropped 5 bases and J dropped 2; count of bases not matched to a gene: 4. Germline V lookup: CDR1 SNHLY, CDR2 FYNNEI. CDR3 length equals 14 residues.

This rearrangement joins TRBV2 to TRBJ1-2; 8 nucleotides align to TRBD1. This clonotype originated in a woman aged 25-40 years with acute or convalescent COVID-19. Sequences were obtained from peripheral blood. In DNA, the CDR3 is TGTGCCAGCAGTTCAGGGGGCTCCAACTATGGCTACACCTTC. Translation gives CASSSGGSNYGYTF.